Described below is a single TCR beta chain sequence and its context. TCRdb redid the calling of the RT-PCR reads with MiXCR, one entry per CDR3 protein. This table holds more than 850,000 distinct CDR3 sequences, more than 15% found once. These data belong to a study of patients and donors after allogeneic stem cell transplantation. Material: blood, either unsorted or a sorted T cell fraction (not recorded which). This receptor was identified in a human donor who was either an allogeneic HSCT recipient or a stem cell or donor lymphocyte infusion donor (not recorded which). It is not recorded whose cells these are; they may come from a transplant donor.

CDR3 DNA sequence: TGTGCCAGCAGCCTCGATGGACTAGCAAACATTCAGTACTTC. This sequence encodes CASSLDGLANIQYF. V gene TRBV5-4 combines with J gene TRBJ2-4; 8 bases are shared with TRBD2. The CDR3 contains 14 residues. J lost 6 bases, V lost 4 bases, and 6 bases had no gene match. Germline assignment: CDR1 SGHNT and CDR2 YYREEE (reference sequence).